This T cell receptor beta chain was sequenced in a study of control samples from healthy donors and cancer patients. The assay was immunoSEQ multiplex PCR, and TCRdb's table has in-frame clones only and misses some. This table holds roughly 12,000 clones, roughly 94% found once. The sequence derives from a man in his sixties or seventies with head and neck cancer. Sequencing input: PBMCs.

The CDR3 spells CASSLGGTGGSYEQYF. CDR3 bases: TGCGCCAGCAGCTTGGGTGGGACAGGGGGATCCTACGAGCAGTACTTC. The chain carries TRBV5-1 and TRBJ2-7, with TRBD1 matching 11 bases. The V gene's germline CDR1 is SGHRS and CDR2 YFSETQ. V shed 0 bases, J shed 1 base, and the junction held 3 bases outside the gene matches. This CDR3 spans 16 amino acids.